Sequencing of this TCR beta chain was carried out in a study of T cell clonality in common variable immunodeficiency. Trimming stripped 3 bases from V and 5 bases from J, with 13 bases between. Germline CDR1 reads LNHDA; CDR2 reads SQIVND (reference sequence). The CDR3 contains 15 residues. This clone was recorded at least ten times. Read data end 3 residues before the CDR3 end; the end is taken from the germline J gene. Profiling relied on immunoSEQ multiplex PCR, and the TCRdb table lists in-frame clones only, not all of them. Sampling found roughly 57,000 clones, none seen once. The source is a person aged 18 to 70 in good health. The sample consisted of peripheral blood mononuclear cells. V is TRBV19 and J is TRBJ2-2; tentative D call: TRBD1 (5 bases). The CDR3: CASSMGRESTGELFF. CDR3 DNA (partial): TGTGCCAGTAGTATGGGCAGGGAAAGTACCGGGGAG.